The clone carrying this T cell receptor (beta chain) occurred many times. Its antigen is not identified. These data are taken from a study of metastatic and nonmetastatic thyroid tumors. Study-level information: The authors compared repertoires across blood and tumor or nodule tissue from malignant and benign thyroid patients. Findings and limits, study-wide: The reported finding was significantly higher TCR beta diversity in malignant thyroid tumors relative to benign nodules, in blood and tumor.

The V segment lost 7 bases and the J segment 4 bases; nucleotides outside the gene matches: 2. Germline lookup yields CDR1 SNHLY and CDR2 FYNNEI. This CDR3 is built from 13 residues. In the original analysis: Variation in CDR3 across clinicopathological groups served as the basis for constructing a distant-metastasis classifier in papillary thyroid cancer. Using MiXCR, TCRdb re-called clones from the PCR reads. The V and J calls and clone size are TCRdb's, not the authors'. The sample includes around 45,000 clones, about 3.3% seen only once; the top ten take roughly a tenth. Prior to thyroid surgery, none of the patients had received any treatment.

The receptor was isolated from a female donor with papillary thyroid cancer or a benign thyroid nodule (not recorded which). Some clones in this sample may be carry-over from other donors' samples. Sequencing input: blood. The rearrangement joins TRBV2 to TRBJ2-1; the match to TRBD1 covers 9 bases. CDR3 nucleotides: TGTGCCAGCAAGGGGACAGGGTACAATGAGCAGTTCTTC. Translated: CASKGTGYNEQFF.